The text below deals with one TCR beta chain. The antigen is unknown. This entry is derived from a study of Graves' ophthalmopathy and Graves' hyperthyroidism. Across the whole study: Peripheral blood was gathered at first diagnosis, ahead of any treatment whatsoever. Study-level findings and limits: Blood shared most expanded thyroid clonotypes above 0.001 frequency.

The CDR3 extends over 13 amino acids. The ends were cut back, 3 bases at V and 4 bases at J, with 12 bases in the middle. Germline V CDR1 and CDR2: DFQATT, SNEGSKA (reference sequence). The PBMC fraction was derived from about 10 ml of fresh peripheral blood. The study amplified TCR beta CDR3 regions using RNA transcripts. In the first round, RT-PCR was carried out with HTBI primers, and a multiplex PCR formed the second round. TCRdb re-called the multiplex PCR reads through MiXCR, storing one row per CDR3 protein. The table includes about 24,000 distinct CDR3 sequences, 45% to 60% detected once. The sample comprised peripheral blood. The TCR originated in an adult woman with stable Graves' hyperthyroidism. This chain joins TRBV20-1 and TRBJ1-2; D possibly corresponds to TRBD1 (5 bases). The DNA of the CDR3 is TGCAGTGCTAGGGGACGGGGAGGCTATGGCTACACCTTC. Its protein is CSARGRGGYGYTF.